These 28 T cell receptor beta chains share one sample of origin, sequenced in a study of OX40 agonist ivuxolimab in advanced cancers. Some clones are missing from TCRdb's copy, which holds only in-frame ones; the method was immunoSEQ multiplex PCR. The data contain tens of thousands of clones, 85% to 95% of them singletons. The specimen comprised CD4+ or CD8+ T cells sorted from blood, sampled in a trial of the OX40 agonist ivuxolimab. These receptors came from an adult with an advanced solid tumor such as melanoma, head and neck, liver or kidney cancer.

The chain is built from TRBV9 and TRBJ2-3; TRBD2 aligns across 9 bases. The CDR3 covers 15 residues. The trim removed 3 bases at V and 0 bases at J, leaving 2 bases unmatched. Per germline, CDR1 SGDLS and CDR2 YYNGEE. CDR3 region: CASSALAGSTDTQYF. The DNA for the CDR3 is TGTGCCAGCAGCGCCCTAGCGGGAAGCACAGATACGCAGTATTTT.

The chain employs TRBV5-4 and TRBJ2-7, with 10 bases aligning to TRBD2. Germline V gene sequence: CDR1 SGHNT, CDR2 YYREEE (reference sequence). V was clipped by 4 bases and J by 0 bases; unmatched bases: 7. This CDR3 spans 16 amino acids. CDR3 residues: CASSASLAGNSYEQYF. CDR3 DNA: TGTGCCAGCAGCGCTTCACTAGCGGGAAACTCCTACGAGCAGTACTTC.

The chain links TRBV28 to TRBJ2-3; a possible D gene is TRBD1 (5 bases). V gave up 5 bases and J gave up 8 bases, with 8 bases separating them. CDR3 length equals 11 residues. Germline CDR1 is MDHEN and CDR2 is SYDVKM. CDR3 protein: CASSLGVTQYF. Written as DNA, the CDR3 is TGTGCCAGCAGTCTAGGGGTTACGCAGTATTTT.

This chain links TRBV6-5 with TRBJ2-7; the D is unclear. This CDR3 is built from 15 residues. V shed 6 bases and J shed 0 bases, with 15 bases lying between them. Germline V lookup: CDR1 MNHEY, CDR2 SVGAGI. CDR3 loop: CASRNGILPSYEQYF. The CDR3 region has the DNA TGTGCCAGCAGAAATGGTATTCTGCCCTCCTACGAGCAGTACTTC.

V gene TRBV6-1 combines with J gene TRBJ1-2, with D unresolved. V shed 8 bases and J shed 1 base, with 11 bases lying between them. This CDR3 region has 13 residues. CDR1 is MNHNS and CDR2 is SASEGT in the germline V gene. The CDR3 bases are TGTGCCAGCGAAGACGGACTTAACTATGGCTACACCTTC. The encoded protein is CASEDGLNYGYTF.

The chain couples TRBV6-1 to TRBJ1-3, with D hard to call. Germline CDR1 is MNHNS and CDR2 is SASEGT. The germline V and J ends were trimmed by 1 base and 0 bases, with 10 bases remaining between them. The CDR3 has 16 residues. The CDR3 nucleotides read TGTGCCAGCAGTGAAGGGTCCGGGGTCTCTGGAAACACCATATATTTT. Encoded protein: CASSEGSGVSGNTIYF.

V and J are TRBV2 and TRBJ2-7; TRBD2 is a possible D gene (5 bases). Between the trimmed V and J ends, which lost 6 bases and 6 bases, there was a span of 21 bases. Germline CDR1 is SNHLY and CDR2 is FYNNEI. This CDR3 contains 15 residues. In DNA form, the CDR3 reads TGTGCCAGCAGCGATGCCAGGCTGATCGAGGGCGAGCAGTACTTC. Protein product: CASSDARLIEGEQYF.

This sequence joins TRBV29-1 and TRBJ2-1; D is unclear. The CDR3 is made up of 15 amino acids. The V end was cut by 4 bases, the J end by 0 bases, with 13 bases between. CDR1 and CDR2 from the germline V gene are SQVTM and ANQGSEA. The CDR3 sequence is CSVGTSPSSYNEQFF. Here the CDR3 DNA reads TGCAGCGTTGGGACGAGTCCGAGCTCCTACAATGAGCAGTTCTTC.

The sample holds one count of this clone. This rearrangement joins TRBV5-1 to TRBJ2-7; possibly TRBD1 for D (5 bases). The CDR3 spans 14 residues. Trimming removed 5 bases at V and 5 bases at J, with 17 bases between. Germline V lookup: CDR1 SGHRS, CDR2 YFSETQ. The CDR3 is CASRKLGDSNEQYF. The CDR3 coding sequence is TGCGCCAGCAGGAAATTAGGGGATAGCAACGAGCAGTACTTC.

The chain employs TRBV28 and TRBJ1-2; no firm D call. Germline V CDR1 and CDR2: MDHEN, SYDVKM. This CDR3 contains 12 residues. The V end lost 4 bases, the J end lost 5 bases, and 8 bases lay between the germline ends. Written as DNA, the CDR3 is TGTGCCAGCAGTTGGCTCTGGTATGGCTACACCTTC. Protein: CASSWLWYGYTF.

The chain carries TRBV6-5 and TRBJ1-4, with D uncertain. Trimming shortened V by 10 bases and J by 0 bases, and 6 bases separated the two germline ends. Germline CDR1 is MNHEY and CDR2 is SVGAGI. The CDR3 is made up of 12 amino acids. The CDR3 region has the DNA TGTGCCACCGGATCAACTAATGAAAAACTGTTTTTT. Its translation is CATGSTNEKLFF.

V gene TRBV7-9 combines with J gene TRBJ2-1; 9 nucleotides line up with TRBD2. The ends lost 3 bases at V and 7 bases at J; junction bases unmatched: 13. Germline V gives CDR1 SEHNR, CDR2 FQNEAQ (reference sequence). CDR3 length equals 17 residues. CDR3 sequence (DNA): TGTGCCAGCAGCTTGGCCACGCTTAGCGGGGGAGGTAATGAGCAGTTCTTC. Translating it yields CASSLATLSGGGNEQFF.

The chain uses TRBV10-3 and TRBJ2-7, with D uncertain. The V end lost 2 bases, the J end lost 3 bases, and 11 bases lay between the germline ends. Per the germline V gene, CDR1 is ENHRY and CDR2 is SYGVKD. The CDR3 length is 14 residues. As DNA, the CDR3 is TGTGCCATCAGTGAGCGGCTAAACAACTACGAGCAGTACTTC. Protein: CAISERLNNYEQYF.

Note on this clone: Compared with germline, one end of the junction differs, possibly owing to a read error. The rearrangement links TRBV11-3 to TRBJ2-1; perhaps TRBD2 as D (6 bases). CDR1 and CDR2 (germline): SGHNT, YENEEA. There are 15 residues in the CDR3. CDR3 nucleotide sequence: TGTGCCAGCACCTTAGGAGGGCCCTCCTACAATGAGCAGTTCTTC. Encoded protein: CASTLGGPSYNEQFF.

The gene calls are TRBV6-6 and TRBJ2-1; D not resolved. The V gene lost 5 bases and the J gene lost 9 bases, with 14 bases spanning the gap. CDR1 is MNHNY, CDR2 SVGAGI, per germline (reference sequence). The length of the CDR3 is 13 residues. The CDR3 is CASSPPSRSEQFF. Here the CDR3 DNA reads TGTGCCAGCAGTCCCCCCAGCCGAAGTGAGCAGTTCTTC.

CDR3 nucleotide sequence: TGTGCCAGCTCACCACAGACTCCTCGAGAGACCCAGTACTTC. This sequence encodes CASSPQTPRETQYF. The V call is TRBV18, the J call TRBJ2-5, with D unclear. Trimming took 1 base from V and 4 from J, leaving 10 bases between them. The CDR3 is 14 residues long. Germline loops: CDR1 KGHSH, CDR2 LQKENI.

This clone has just one count. The chain is built from TRBV9 and TRBJ2-5; 8 bases agree with TRBD1. V was clipped by 2 bases and J by 5 bases; unmatched bases: 8. Germline V gene lookup returns CDR1 SGDLS and CDR2 YYNGEE. CDR3 length equals 15 residues. The CDR3, as DNA: TGTGCCAGCAGCGTGACAGGGGAGGTCACGGAGACCCAGTACTTC. It codes for CASSVTGEVTETQYF.

The table lists this clone with a few counts. The chain carries TRBV2 and TRBJ1-2; D perhaps matches TRBD1 (5 bases). The CDR3 is 12 residues long. CDR1 SNHLY and CDR2 FYNNEI come from the germline V gene. V was clipped by 8 bases and J by 3 bases, with 10 bases between them. CDR3 region: CASSDRDYGYTF. CDR3 bases: TGTGCCAGCTCCGACAGAGACTATGGCTACACCTTC.

V and J are TRBV5-6 and TRBJ1-1; no firm D call. V was shortened by 2 bases and J by 3 bases, with 8 bases between the two germline ends. CDR1 SGHDT and CDR2 YYEEEE come from the germline V gene. The CDR3 sequence is 13 residues long. CDR3 bases: TGTGCCAGCAGCTTCTCCGTCGACACTGAAGCTTTCTTT. Translating it yields CASSFSVDTEAFF.

The rearrangement links TRBV7-2 to TRBJ2-6, with a weak D call TRBD1 (6 bases). Germline V gives CDR1 SGHTA, CDR2 FQGNSA. The CDR3 consists of 18 residues. Trimming left V 4 bases short and J 6 bases short, with 22 bases between. CDR3 residues: CASSSQGQLSLEANVLTF. CDR3 in DNA: TGTGCCAGCAGCTCACAAGGACAGTTGAGTCTAGAGGCCAACGTCCTGACTTTC.

The chain recombines TRBV5-1 with TRBJ1-4; D is ambiguous. V shed 0 bases and J shed 4 bases, with 10 bases lying between them. The germline CDR1 and CDR2 sequences are SGHRS and YFSETQ. The CDR3 runs to 15 residues. DNA for the CDR3: TGCGCCAGCAGCTTGGGAGGTCTGATTAATGAAAAACTGTTTTTT. This codes for CASSLGGLINEKLFF.

This sequence joins TRBV2 and TRBJ1-5; D gene uncertain. The CDR3 sequence is 14 residues long. CDR1 is SNHLY and CDR2 is FYNNEI in the germline V gene. Deletions cut 8 bases from V and 2 bases from J, with 13 bases between. The CDR3 bases are TGTGCCAGCCGACTAGACGCGGGCAATCAGCCCCAGCATTTT. This sequence encodes CASRLDAGNQPQHF.

This clone has just one count. V gene TRBV6-5 combines with J gene TRBJ2-1; D tentatively reads TRBD1 or TRBD2 (5 bases each). V gave up 8 bases and J gave up 5 bases, with 10 bases separating them. The CDR3 spans 12 residues. Germline loops: CDR1 MNHEY, CDR2 SVGAGI. The CDR3 nucleotides are TGTGCCAGCTGGGACCAAAACAATGAGCAGTTCTTC. Translating gives CASWDQNNEQFF.

The V call is TRBV7-2, the J call TRBJ2-3; 8 nucleotides align to TRBD2. With V trimmed by 1 base and J by 4 bases, 10 bases remained unmatched. The CDR3 consists of 17 residues. Germline values: CDR1 SGHTA, CDR2 FQGNSA. CDR3 region: CASSLGAQREWADTQYF. The CDR3, as DNA: TGTGCCAGCAGCTTAGGGGCTCAGCGGGAGTGGGCAGATACGCAGTATTTT.

The chain has TRBV6-1 and TRBJ2-1, with D possibly matching TRBD1 (5 bases). Germline values: CDR1 MNHNS, CDR2 SASEGT. This CDR3 spans 10 amino acids. Trimming removed 7 bases from V and 11 bases from J, with 9 bases in between. This CDR3 reads CASTWTKQFF. CDR3 bases: TGTGCCAGCACCTGGACAAAGCAGTTCTTC.

This chain links TRBV29-1 with TRBJ2-5; D not certain. CDR1 and CDR2 (germline): SQVTM, ANQGSEA. This CDR3 is built from 12 residues. The V end was cut by 7 bases, the J end by 4 bases, with 13 bases between. DNA for the CDR3: TGCAGCGCTGATCCGGGTGGAGAGACCCAGTACTTC. Translated: CSADPGGETQYF.

The chain recombines TRBV2 with TRBJ1-2; possible D gene TRBD1, 6 bases. This CDR3 has 15 residues. The germline V and J ends were trimmed by 6 bases and 8 bases, with 22 bases remaining between them. The germline V gene encodes CDR1 SNHLY and CDR2 FYNNEI. The DNA for the CDR3 is TGTGCCAGCAGCCACAGGGTTTCCACTTCGGGGGGCTACACCTTC. It translates to CASSHRVSTSGGYTF.

The CDR3 DNA reads TGTGCCAGCAGGGGTCCCGCGAGCAATCAGCCCCAGCATTTT. The encoded protein is CASRGPASNQPQHF. This sequence joins TRBV28 and TRBJ1-5, with D uncertain. CDR1 is MDHEN and CDR2 is SYDVKM in the germline V gene. The V end was cut by 6 bases, the J end by 1 base, with 10 bases between. The CDR3 is 14 residues long.